This TCR beta chain is from a study of CD8 T cells in ankylosing spondylitis. Study-level points and caveats: Seemingly characteristic of ankylosing spondylitis blood was a TCR beta motif consisting of roughly 8 highly homologous variants. Researchers report that disease-linked clones proved CD8+ and relatively rare in peripheral blood. From matched ankylosing spondylitis synovial fluid, disease-linked clones were reportedly recovered at significantly enriched levels.

TCRdb called the 5' RACE reads again in MiXCR, with one record for every CDR3 protein. This table holds around 770,000 distinct CDR3 sequences, about an eighth found once. This clonotype has just a few counts. As yet, its antigen is unknown. This receptor was obtained from a male donor with ankylosing spondylitis. Sequencing was done on a sample of blood, either unsorted or a sorted T cell fraction (not recorded which).

CDR3 region: CASSLWASGELFF. In nucleotides, the CDR3 is TGTGCCAGCAGCTTATGGGCGTCCGGGGAGCTGTTTTTT. The V call is TRBV7-3, the J call TRBJ2-2; no reliable D call. Germline V CDR1 and CDR2: SGHTA, FQGTGA. The CDR3 is 13 amino acids. The ends were cut back, 2 bases at V and 6 bases at J, with 7 bases in the middle.